Sequencing of this TCR beta chain was carried out in a study of CD4 T cells in relation to SARS-CoV-2 and coronaviruses. CDR3 length: 14 residues. V dropped 5 bases and J dropped 2; count of bases not matched to a gene: 5. CDR1 MNHEY and CDR2 SMNVEV come from the germline V gene (reference sequence). Study-level points and caveats: No donor gave both pre-pandemic and post-infection samples.

Assay: immunoSEQ multiplex PCR; the TCRdb copy retains only in-frame clones and omits some. The sample lists around 11,000 clones, about 87% occurring once. As to this clone: The antigen remains unidentified.

Naive and memory CD4+ T cells were separated from cryopreserved PBMCs. This chain joins TRBV27 and TRBJ2-7; 8 positions match TRBD1. Sequenced sample: naive CD4+ T cells from PBMCs. Subset denoted: naive CD4+ T cells isolated by negative enrichment. The sequence derives from an adult with COVID-19. The CDR3 sequence is CASSKGTGTYEQYF. CDR3 nucleotide sequence: TGTGCCAGCAGTAAAGGGACAGGCACCTACGAGCAGTACTTC.